These T cell receptor beta chains were read from a single sample in a study of naive and memory T cell subsets. One entry per CDR3 protein, called by TCRdb with MiXCR from the UMI-ligation and nested PCR reads. The profile shows 15,000 to 20,000 distinct CDR3 sequences, approximately 9.6% of them singletons. The specimen comprised skin, sampled from a tuberculin skin test site. These receptor sequences come from an adult in good health. The CDR3 runs from the conserved cysteine through the conserved F or W. The order of the fields is D gene, clone size, J gene, V gene, CDR3 DNA, CDR3 protein. D genes are given only for firm matches. Where a row states a size, it is once, few, many or the class of an expanded clone; other rows omit it.

.	many	TRBJ2-2	TRBV27	TGTGCCAGCAGGGTTGTGAACACCGGGGAGCTGTTTTTT	CASRVVNTGELFF
.	few	TRBJ2-1	TRBV6-1	TGTGCCAGCAGTCCCCCACAAGCCTACAATGAGCAGTTCTTC	CASSPPQAYNEQFF
.	many	TRBJ2-7	TRBV28	TGTGCCAGCAGTTTAGAGGGGTACGAGCAGTACTTC	CASSLEGYEQYF
.	medium-sized	TRBJ1-1	TRBV4-1	TGCGCCAGCAGCACACAGACAGCCGTCGGTACTGAAGCTTTCTTT	CASSTQTAVGTEAFF
TRBD1	.	TRBJ1-1	TRBV6-2/TRBV6-3	TGTGCCAGCAGTCGACTACAGGGGGCGGGGAACACTGAAGCTTTCTTT	CASSRLQGAGNTEAFF
TRBD1	.	TRBJ2-7	TRBV6-5	TGTGCCAGCAGCCAACGTCGGGACAGGGGAACCTACGAGCAGTACTTC	CASSQRRDRGTYEQYF
.	medium-sized	TRBJ2-7	TRBV6-5	TGTGCCAGCAGTCTTCGGGCCGTTCTTGGCCACGAGCAGTACTTC	CASSLRAVLGHEQYF
.	many	TRBJ1-5	TRBV6-2/TRBV6-3	TGTGCCAGCAGTACAGGTGTATTGAGCAATCAGCCCCAGCATTTT	CASSTGVLSNQPQHF
TRBD2	.	TRBJ2-7	TRBV9	TGTGCCAGCAGCGCCTTCTCGGGGGGGGGGACAAACGAGCAGTACTTC	CASSAFSGGGTNEQYF
.	.	TRBJ1-1	TRBV6-1	TGTGCCAGCAGAGCGAAAGCGACATCCATGAACACTGAAGCTTTCTTT	CASRAKATSMNTEAFF
TRBD2	many	TRBJ2-3	TRBV7-9	TGTGCCAGCAGCTATAGCGGGGGACCCACAGATACGCAGTATTTT	CASSYSGGPTDTQYF
.	many	TRBJ2-7	TRBV7-9	TGTGCCAGCAGCCCCTCCGTCCTCGCCTCCTACGAGCAGTACTTC	CASSPSVLASYEQYF
.	many	TRBJ2-1	TRBV27	TGTGCCAGCAGTCCCGCTTGGGGCTGGGGTGAGCAGTTCTTC	CASSPAWGWGEQFF
.	few	TRBJ2-7	TRBV5-8	TGTGCCAGCAGCTCCTCGACAGGGTATGCGGGGGAGCAGTACTTC	CASSSSTGYAGEQYF
TRBD1	many	TRBJ1-2	TRBV7-2	TGTGCCAGCAGCCGCCGACAGGGGGCGAGCTATGGCTACACCTTC	CASSRRQGASYGYTF
TRBD1	many	TRBJ1-1	TRBV7-2	TGTGCCAGCAGCCTGGGGGGACAGGGGTTGGGCACTGAAGCTTTCTTT	CASSLGGQGLGTEAFF
TRBD2	few	TRBJ2-1	TRBV10-3	TGTGCCATCAGTGCCAAAGCGGGAGGGCCGATCAATGAGCAGTTCTTC	CAISAKAGGPINEQFF
.	few	TRBJ2-2	TRBV4-1	TGCGCCAGCAGCCAAGATCCCTTGGGTTGGAACACCGGGGAGCTGTTTTTT	CASSQDPLGWNTGELFF
TRBD2	many	TRBJ2-7	TRBV7-9	TGTGCCAGCAGCTTCGGTGGGAGGGCGGGCGAGCAGTACTTC	CASSFGGRAGEQYF
TRBD2	few	TRBJ2-4	TRBV7-2	TGTGCCAGCAGGGGGGGGAAAAACATTCAGTACTTC	CASRGGKNIQYF
.	many	TRBJ2-2	TRBV4-1	TGCGCCAGCAGCCAAGATACAGGGCGTCGCACCGGGGAGCTGTTTTTT	CASSQDTGRRTGELFF
.	few	TRBJ1-1	TRBV20-1	TGCAGTGCTAGGGGGGCAGACACTGAAGCTTTCTTT	CSARGADTEAFF
.	few	TRBJ2-3	TRBV12-3/TRBV12-4	TGTGCCAGCACAGTAGTGGCAGGGAGCACAGATACGCAGTATTTT	CASTVVAGSTDTQYF
TRBD1	medium-sized	TRBJ2-7	TRBV6-5	TGTGCCAGCAAGTTGGACAGGGGGGACGAGCAGTACTTC	CASKLDRGDEQYF